This entry describes one TCR beta chain. Its antigen remains unidentified. The CDR3 end lies 3 residues beyond the end of the read and is filled in from the germline J gene. This sample is part of a study of T cells in women clearing cervical HPV infection. Study details: Controls gave blood once infection was undetectable; cases at lesion identification.

Study-wide findings and caveats: TRBV6-7 relative abundance averaged around 0.11% in cases and 0.15% to 0.2% in controls. Repertoire richness, not evenness, was significantly elevated in CIN3+ cases versus controls.

Each participant carried one incident cervical HPV16 infection only. The data were produced by immunoSEQ multiplex PCR, yet TCRdb's version contains in-frame clones alone and is incomplete. The sample spans over 30,000 clones; the ten largest clones claim around 3.9%. Germline V gives CDR1 GTSNPN, CDR2 SVGIG (reference sequence). This CDR3 is built from 12 residues. The V end was cut by 4 bases, the J end by 7 bases, with 13 bases between. Source material: blood buffy coat. The rearrangement uses TRBV30 and TRBJ1-2; D uncertain. The origin of this receptor is a woman between 18 and 70 years old with a cervical HPV16 infection that either progressed to CIN3+ or cleared (not recorded which). The covered CDR3 bases are TGTGCCTGGATCATGGTTGCAGGTGGC. Its protein is CAWIMVAGG. The entire CDR3 sequence reads CAWIMVAGGYTF.